This TCR beta chain was sequenced during a study of T cells after yellow fever vaccination. Study-wide points: Post-booster samples contained most primary-vaccination clones (more than 95% CD4, about 87% CD8).

A single record per CDR3 protein comes from TCRdb applying MiXCR to the 5' RACE reads. Of approximately 550,000 distinct CDR3 sequences listed, around an eighth were seen once; the top ten hold around an eighth. Details on this clonotype: Its antigen is undetermined.

Looked up from germline, CDR1 is DFQATT and CDR2 is SNEGSKA (reference sequence). This CDR3 contains 16 residues. Trimming stripped 0 bases from V and 1 base from J, with 15 bases between. This TCR was sampled from a man younger than 40 who received the YFV17D yellow fever vaccine. Sequencing was performed on PBMCs, taken on the day of the yellow fever booster vaccination. The chain carries TRBV20-1 and TRBJ1-1; possible D gene TRBD1, 5 bases. The CDR3 sequence is CSARDLWGEPNTEAFF. CDR3 coding DNA: TGCAGTGCTAGAGATCTGTGGGGGGAGCCGAACACTGAAGCTTTCTTT.